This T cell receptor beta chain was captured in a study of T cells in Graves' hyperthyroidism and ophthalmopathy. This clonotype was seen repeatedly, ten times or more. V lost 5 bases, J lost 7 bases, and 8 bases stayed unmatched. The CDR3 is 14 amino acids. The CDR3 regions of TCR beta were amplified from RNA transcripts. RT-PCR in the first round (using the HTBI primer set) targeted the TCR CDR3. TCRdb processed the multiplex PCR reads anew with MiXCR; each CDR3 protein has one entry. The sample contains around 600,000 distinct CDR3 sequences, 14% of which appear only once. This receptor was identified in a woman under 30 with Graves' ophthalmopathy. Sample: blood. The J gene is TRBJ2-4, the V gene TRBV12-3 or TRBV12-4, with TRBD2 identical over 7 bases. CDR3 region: CASSPQPGGNIQYF. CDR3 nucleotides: TGTGCCAGCAGTCCACAGCCCGGGGGGAACATTCAGTACTTC.